This T cell receptor (beta chain) originates from a study of OX40 agonist ivuxolimab in advanced cancers. Findings and caveats of the study: Antigens targeted by the expanded peripheral T cells were not determined. The average count of expanded clones was higher among CD8+ T cells than among CD4+. CD4+ and CD8+ blood T cells expanded clonally by week 6 at 0.1 to 3.0 mg/kg.

Collection of blood occurred at baseline, at cycle 4 day 1, and at cycle 7 day 1. This table comes from immunoSEQ multiplex PCR, and its TCRdb copy is limited to in-frame clones, with some not included. The data contain roughly 75,000 clones, roughly 91% of them singletons. Worth noting for this clone: The target antigen is unknown.

The source of this sequence is an adult with an advanced solid tumor such as melanoma, head and neck, liver or kidney cancer. The input for sequencing was CD4+ or CD8+ T cells sorted from blood, taken in a trial of the OX40 agonist ivuxolimab.

For the CDR3, the DNA is TGTGCCAGCAATGGTCGGCTCTGGACAGATACGCAGTATTTT. Its protein is CASNGRLWTDTQYF. V and J are TRBV2 and TRBJ2-3; D is uncertain. Germline-derived CDR1 and CDR2 are SNHLY and FYNNEI. This CDR3 is 14 amino acids long. The germline V and J ends were trimmed by 7 bases and 3 bases, with 14 bases remaining between them.